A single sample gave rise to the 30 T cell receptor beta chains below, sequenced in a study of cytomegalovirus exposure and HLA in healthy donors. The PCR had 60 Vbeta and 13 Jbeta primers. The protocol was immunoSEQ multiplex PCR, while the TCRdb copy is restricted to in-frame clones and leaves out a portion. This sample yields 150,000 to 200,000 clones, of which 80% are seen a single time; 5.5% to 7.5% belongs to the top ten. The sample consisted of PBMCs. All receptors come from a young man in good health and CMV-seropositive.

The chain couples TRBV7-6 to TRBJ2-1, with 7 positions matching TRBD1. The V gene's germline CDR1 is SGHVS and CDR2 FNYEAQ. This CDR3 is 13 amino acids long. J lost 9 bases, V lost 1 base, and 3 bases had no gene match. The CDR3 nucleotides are TGTGCCAGCAGCTTAGAGACAGGGTTTGAGCAGTTCTTC. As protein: CASSLETGFEQFF.

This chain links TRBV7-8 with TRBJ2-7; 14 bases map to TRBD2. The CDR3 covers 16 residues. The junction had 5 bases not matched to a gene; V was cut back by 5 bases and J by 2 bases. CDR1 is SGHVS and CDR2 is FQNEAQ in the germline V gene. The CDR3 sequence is CASSPSTSGRAYEQYF. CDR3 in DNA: TGTGCCAGCAGCCCCTCGACTAGCGGGAGGGCCTACGAGCAGTACTTC.

The CDR3 loop reads CASSREAGGSNQPQHF. CDR3 coding DNA: TGCGCCAGCAGCCGTGAGGCAGGGGGTAGCAATCAGCCCCAGCATTTT. The chain links TRBV4-1 to TRBJ1-5; 7 bases line up with TRBD1. The germline V gene has CDR1 MGHRA and CDR2 YSYEKL. There are 16 residues in the CDR3. V shed 4 bases and J 0 bases; nucleotides not matched to a gene: 6.

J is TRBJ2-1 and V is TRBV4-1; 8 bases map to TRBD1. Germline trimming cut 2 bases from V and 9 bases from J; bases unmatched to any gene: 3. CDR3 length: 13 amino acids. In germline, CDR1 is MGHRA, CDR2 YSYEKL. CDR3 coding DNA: TGCGCCAGCAGCCAACAGGGGGCGATTGAGCAGTTCTTC. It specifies CASSQQGAIEQFF.

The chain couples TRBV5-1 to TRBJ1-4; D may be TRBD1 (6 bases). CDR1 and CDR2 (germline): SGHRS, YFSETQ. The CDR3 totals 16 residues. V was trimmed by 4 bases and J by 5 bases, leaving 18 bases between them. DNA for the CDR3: TGCGCCAGCAGCACAACCGGGACACACGAGAATGAAAAACTGTTTTTT. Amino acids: CASSTTGTHENEKLFF. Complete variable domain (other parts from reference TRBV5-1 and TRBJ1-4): KAGVTQTPRYLIKTRGQQVTLSCSPISGHRSVSWYQQTPGQGLQFLFEYFSETQRNKGNFPGRFSGRQFSNSRSEMNVSTLELGDSALYLCASSTTGTHENEKLFFGSGTQLSVL.

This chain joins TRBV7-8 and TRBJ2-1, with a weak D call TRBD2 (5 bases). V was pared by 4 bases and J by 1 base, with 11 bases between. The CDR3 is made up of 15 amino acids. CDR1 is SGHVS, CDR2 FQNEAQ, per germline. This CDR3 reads CASSSRRDSYNEQFF. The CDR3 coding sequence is TGTGCCAGCAGCTCCCGACGGGATTCCTACAATGAGCAGTTCTTC.

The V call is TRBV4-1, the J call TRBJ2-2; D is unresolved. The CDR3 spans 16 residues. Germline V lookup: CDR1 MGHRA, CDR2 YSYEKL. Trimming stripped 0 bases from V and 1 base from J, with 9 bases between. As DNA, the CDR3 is TGCGCCAGCAGCCAAGAACGAGGTCAGAACACCGGGGAGCTGTTTTTT. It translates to CASSQERGQNTGELFF.

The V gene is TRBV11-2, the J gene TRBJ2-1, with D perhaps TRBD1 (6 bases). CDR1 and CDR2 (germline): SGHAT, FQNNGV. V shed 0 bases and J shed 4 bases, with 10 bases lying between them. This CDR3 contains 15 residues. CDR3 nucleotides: TGTGCCAGCAGCTTAGAAACCACAGGGTACAATGAGCAGTTCTTC. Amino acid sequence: CASSLETTGYNEQFF.

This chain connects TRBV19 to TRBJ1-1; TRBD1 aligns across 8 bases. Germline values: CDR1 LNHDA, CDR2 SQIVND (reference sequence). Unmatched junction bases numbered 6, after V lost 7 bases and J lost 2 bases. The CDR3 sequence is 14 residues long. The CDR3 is CASNPTGENTEAFF. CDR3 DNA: TGTGCCAGTAACCCGACAGGGGAAAACACTGAAGCTTTCTTT.

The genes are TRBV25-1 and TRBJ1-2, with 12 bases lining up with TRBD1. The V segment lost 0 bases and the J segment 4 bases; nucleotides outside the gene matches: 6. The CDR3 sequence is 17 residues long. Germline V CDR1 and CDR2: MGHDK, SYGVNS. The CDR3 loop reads CASSEYLGQGAPYGYTF. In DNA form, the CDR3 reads TGTGCCAGCAGTGAATATTTGGGACAGGGGGCTCCCTATGGCTACACCTTC.

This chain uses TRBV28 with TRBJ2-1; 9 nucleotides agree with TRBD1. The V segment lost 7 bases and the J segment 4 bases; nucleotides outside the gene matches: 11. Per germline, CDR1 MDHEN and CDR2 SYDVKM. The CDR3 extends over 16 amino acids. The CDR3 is CASTLGQGRTYNEQFF. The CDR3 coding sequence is TGTGCCAGCACCCTGGGACAGGGAAGAACTTACAATGAGCAGTTCTTC.

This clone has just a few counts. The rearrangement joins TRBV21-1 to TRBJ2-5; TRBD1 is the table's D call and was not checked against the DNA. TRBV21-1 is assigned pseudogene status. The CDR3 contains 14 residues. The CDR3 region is CASSAQGVQETQYF. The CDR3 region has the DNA TGTGCCAGCAGCGCCCAGGGGGTACAAGAGACCCAGTACTTC.

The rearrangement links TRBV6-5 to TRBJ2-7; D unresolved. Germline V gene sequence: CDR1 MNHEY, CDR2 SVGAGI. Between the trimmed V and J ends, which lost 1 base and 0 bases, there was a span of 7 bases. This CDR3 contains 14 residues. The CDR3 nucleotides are TGTGCCAGCAGTTACTTCCCGGGCTCCTACGAGCAGTACTTC. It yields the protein CASSYFPGSYEQYF.

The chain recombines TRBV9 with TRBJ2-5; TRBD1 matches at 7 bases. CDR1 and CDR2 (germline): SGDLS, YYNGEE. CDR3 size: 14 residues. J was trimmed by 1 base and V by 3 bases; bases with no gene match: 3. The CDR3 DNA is TGTGCCAGCAGCGCCGACAGGGTCCAAGAGACCCAGTACTTC. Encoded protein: CASSADRVQETQYF.

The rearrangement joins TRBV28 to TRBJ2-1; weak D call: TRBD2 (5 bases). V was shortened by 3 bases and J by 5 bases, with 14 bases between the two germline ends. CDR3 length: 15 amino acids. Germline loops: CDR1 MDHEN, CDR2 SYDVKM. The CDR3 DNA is TGTGCCAGCAGTTTCCGGGATTATTGGGACAATGAGCAGTTCTTC. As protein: CASSFRDYWDNEQFF.

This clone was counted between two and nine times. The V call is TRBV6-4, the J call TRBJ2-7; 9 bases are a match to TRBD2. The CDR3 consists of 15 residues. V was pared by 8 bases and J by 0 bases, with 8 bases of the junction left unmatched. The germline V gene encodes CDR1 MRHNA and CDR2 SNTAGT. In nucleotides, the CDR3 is TGTGCCAGCTCCCCTAGTAGCGGGAGCTCCTACGAGCAGTACTTC. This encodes CASSPSSGSSYEQYF.

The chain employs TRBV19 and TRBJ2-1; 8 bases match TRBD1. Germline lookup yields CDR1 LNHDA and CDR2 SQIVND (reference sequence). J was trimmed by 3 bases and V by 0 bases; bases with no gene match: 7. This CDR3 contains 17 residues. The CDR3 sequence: CASSIDSGGFNYNEQFF. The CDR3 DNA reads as TGTGCCAGTAGTATAGACTCAGGGGGCTTCAACTACAATGAGCAGTTCTTC.

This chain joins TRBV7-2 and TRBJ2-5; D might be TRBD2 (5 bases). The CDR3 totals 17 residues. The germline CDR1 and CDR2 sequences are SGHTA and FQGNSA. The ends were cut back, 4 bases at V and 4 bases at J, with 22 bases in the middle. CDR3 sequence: CASSSRSGSAIRETQYF. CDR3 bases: TGTGCCAGCAGCTCCCGATCGGGGTCAGCTATCCGAGAGACCCAGTACTTC.

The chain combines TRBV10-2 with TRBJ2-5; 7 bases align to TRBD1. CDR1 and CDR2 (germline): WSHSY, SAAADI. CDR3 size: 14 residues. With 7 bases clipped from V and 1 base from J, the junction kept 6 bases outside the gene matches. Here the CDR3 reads CASKDRAPQETQYF. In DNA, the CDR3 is TGCGCCAGCAAAGACAGGGCCCCCCAAGAGACCCAGTACTTC.

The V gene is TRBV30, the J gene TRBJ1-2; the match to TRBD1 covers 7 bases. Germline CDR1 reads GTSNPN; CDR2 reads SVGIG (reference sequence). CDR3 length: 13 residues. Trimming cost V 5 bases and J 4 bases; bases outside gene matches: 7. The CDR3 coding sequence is TGTGCCTGGGAGTTACAGGGGACCTATGGCTACACCTTC. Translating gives CAWELQGTYGYTF.

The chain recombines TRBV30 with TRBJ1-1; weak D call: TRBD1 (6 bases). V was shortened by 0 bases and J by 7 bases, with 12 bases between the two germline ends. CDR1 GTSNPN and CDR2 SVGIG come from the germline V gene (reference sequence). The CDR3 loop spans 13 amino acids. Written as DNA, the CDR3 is TGTGCCTGGAGTGTAGCAGGGGTAGGTGAAGCTTTCTTT. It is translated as CAWSVAGVGEAFF.

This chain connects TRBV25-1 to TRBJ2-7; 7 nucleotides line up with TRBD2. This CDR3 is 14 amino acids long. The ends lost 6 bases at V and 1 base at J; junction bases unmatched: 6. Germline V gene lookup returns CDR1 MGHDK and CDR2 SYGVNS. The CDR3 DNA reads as TGTGCCAGCAGCTTCCACGGGAGGTCCTACGAGCAGTACTTC. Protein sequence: CASSFHGRSYEQYF.

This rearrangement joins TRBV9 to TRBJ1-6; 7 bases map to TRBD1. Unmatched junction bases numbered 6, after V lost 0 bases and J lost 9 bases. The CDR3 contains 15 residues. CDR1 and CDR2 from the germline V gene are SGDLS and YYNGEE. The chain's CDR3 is CASSVEAGGSSPLHF. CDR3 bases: TGTGCCAGCAGCGTAGAAGCAGGGGGTAGTTCACCCCTCCACTTT. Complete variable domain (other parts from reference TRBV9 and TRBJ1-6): DSGVTQTPKHLITATGQRVTLRCSPRSGDLSVYWYQQSLDQGLQFLIQYYNGEERAKGNILERFSAQQFPDLHSELNLSSLELGDSALYFCASSVEAGGSSPLHFGNGTRLTVT.

The CDR3 sequence is CASSPPAVPEAFF. The CDR3, as DNA: TGTGCCAGCTCACCACCGGCAGTGCCTGAAGCTTTCTTT. The V gene is TRBV18, the J gene TRBJ1-1; D remains unclear. Trimming pared 0 bases from V and 6 bases from J, leaving 8 bases between. Germline lookup yields CDR1 KGHSH and CDR2 LQKENI. The CDR3 contains 13 residues.

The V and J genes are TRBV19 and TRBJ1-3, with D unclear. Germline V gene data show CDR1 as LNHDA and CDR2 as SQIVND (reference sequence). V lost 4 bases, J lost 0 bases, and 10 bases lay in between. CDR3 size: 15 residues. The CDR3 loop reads CASSSGSSSGNTIYF. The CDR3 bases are TGTGCCAGTAGTAGCGGCAGCAGCTCTGGAAACACCATATATTTT. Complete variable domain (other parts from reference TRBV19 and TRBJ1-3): DGGITQSPKYLFRKEGQNVTLSCEQNLNHDAMYWYRQDPGQGLRLIYYSQIVNDFQKGDIAEGYSVSREKKESFPLTVTSAQKNPTAFYLCASSSGSSSGNTIYFGEGSWLTVV.

The CDR3 here is CAISDGYEQYF. In DNA form, the CDR3 reads TGTGCCATCAGTGACGGCTACGAGCAGTACTTC. This chain links TRBV10-3 with TRBJ2-7; no reliable D call. The V end lost 3 bases, the J end lost 3 bases, and 3 bases lay between the germline ends. The CDR3 has 11 residues. CDR1 is ENHRY, CDR2 SYGVKD, per germline.

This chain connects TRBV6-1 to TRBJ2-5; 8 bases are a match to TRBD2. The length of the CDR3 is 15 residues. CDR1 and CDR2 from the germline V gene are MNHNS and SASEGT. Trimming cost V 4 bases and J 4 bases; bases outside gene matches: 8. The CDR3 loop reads CASSAGAGATETQYF. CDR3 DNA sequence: TGTGCCAGCAGTGCTGGAGCGGGGGCGACAGAGACCCAGTACTTC.

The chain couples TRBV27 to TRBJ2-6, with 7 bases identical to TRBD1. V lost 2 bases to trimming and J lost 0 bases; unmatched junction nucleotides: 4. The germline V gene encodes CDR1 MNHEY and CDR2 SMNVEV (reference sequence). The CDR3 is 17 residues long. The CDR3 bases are TGTGCCAGCAGTTTACAGGGGGAATCCTCTGGGGCCAACGTCCTGACTTTC. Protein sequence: CASSLQGESSGANVLTF. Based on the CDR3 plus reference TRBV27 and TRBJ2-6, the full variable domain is EAQVTQNPRYLITVTGKKLTVTCSQNMNHEYMSWYRQDPGLGLRQIYYSMNVEVTDKGDVPEGYKVSRKEKRNFPLILESPSPNQTSLYFCASSLQGESSGANVLTFGAGSRLTVL.

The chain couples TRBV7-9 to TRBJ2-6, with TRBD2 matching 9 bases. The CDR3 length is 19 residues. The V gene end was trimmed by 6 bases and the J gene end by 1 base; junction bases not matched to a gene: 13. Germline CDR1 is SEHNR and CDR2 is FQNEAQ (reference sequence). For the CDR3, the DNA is TGTGCCAGCAGGGAGGGGCGGGAGGGCCGATATTCTGGGGCCAACGTCCTGACTTTC. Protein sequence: CASREGREGRYSGANVLTF.

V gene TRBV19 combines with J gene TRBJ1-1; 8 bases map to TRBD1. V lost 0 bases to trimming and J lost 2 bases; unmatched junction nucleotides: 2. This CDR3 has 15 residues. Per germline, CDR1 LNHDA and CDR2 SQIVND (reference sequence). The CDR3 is CASSIEDRANTEAFF. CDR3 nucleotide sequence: TGTGCCAGTAGTATAGAGGACAGGGCCAACACTGAAGCTTTCTTT. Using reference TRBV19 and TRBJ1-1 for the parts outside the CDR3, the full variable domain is DGGITQSPKYLFRKEGQNVTLSCEQNLNHDAMYWYRQDPGQGLRLIYYSQIVNDFQKGDIAEGYSVSREKKESFPLTVTSAQKNPTAFYLCASSIEDRANTEAFFGQGTRLTVV.